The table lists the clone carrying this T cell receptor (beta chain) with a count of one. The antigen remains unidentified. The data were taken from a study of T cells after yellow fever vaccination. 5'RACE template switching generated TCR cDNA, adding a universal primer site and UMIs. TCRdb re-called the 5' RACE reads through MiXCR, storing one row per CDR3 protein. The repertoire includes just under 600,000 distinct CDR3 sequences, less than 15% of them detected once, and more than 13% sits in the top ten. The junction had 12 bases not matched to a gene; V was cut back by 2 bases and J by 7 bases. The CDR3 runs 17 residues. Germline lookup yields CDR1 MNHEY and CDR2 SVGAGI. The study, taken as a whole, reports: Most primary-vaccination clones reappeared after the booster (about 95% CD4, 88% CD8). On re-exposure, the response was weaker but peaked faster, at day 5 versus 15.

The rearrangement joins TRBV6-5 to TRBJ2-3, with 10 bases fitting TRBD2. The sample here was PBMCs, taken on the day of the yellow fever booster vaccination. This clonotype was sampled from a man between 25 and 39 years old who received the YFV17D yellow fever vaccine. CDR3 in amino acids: CASSYTPGLAVSNTQYF. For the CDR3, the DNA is TGTGCCAGCAGTTACACCCCTGGACTAGCGGTTTCAAATACGCAGTATTTT.